These 17 T cell receptor beta chains share one sample of origin, sequenced in a study of blood T cell repertoires in COVID-19. Profiled with immunoSEQ multiplex PCR; TCRdb holds only in-frame clones, not every one. The sample consists of approximately 430,000 clones, 86% of them appearing once. The sequenced material came from peripheral blood. The receptors here all came from a woman younger than 45 with active or convalescent COVID-19.

The J gene is TRBJ1-5, the V gene TRBV19, with D perhaps TRBD1 (6 bases). Germline V gives CDR1 LNHDA, CDR2 SQIVND (reference sequence). The V and J ends lost 6 bases and 7 bases respectively, with 19 bases between them. The CDR3 has 15 amino acids. The DNA for the CDR3 is TGTGCCAGTAGGCTAACACTCAGGGGTGGCCAGCCCCAGCATTTT. Translation gives CASRLTLRGGQPQHF.

This clone was counted between two and nine times. This rearrangement joins TRBV10-3 to TRBJ1-2; perhaps TRBD1 as D (5 bases). Trimming took off 4 bases at V and 8 bases at J, with 14 bases between the two ends. This CDR3 is built from 13 residues. Germline CDR1 and CDR2: ENHRY and SYGVKD. DNA for the CDR3: TGTGCCATCAGTGTCGGGCCTGGGGGGGGCTACACCTTC. The encoded protein is CAISVGPGGGYTF.

This chain joins TRBV2 and TRBJ2-1; D possibly corresponds to TRBD2 (7 bases). Trimming shortened V by 6 bases and J by 8 bases, and 14 bases separated the two germline ends. The CDR3 totals 13 residues. Germline CDR1 reads SNHLY; CDR2 reads FYNNEI. The CDR3 sequence is CASRGGGRDEQFF. The CDR3 coding sequence is TGTGCCAGCAGAGGGGGGGGACGGGATGAGCAGTTCTTC.

The chain links TRBV7-9 to TRBJ2-5, with 8 bases fitting TRBD1. Germline CDR1 SEHNR, CDR2 FQNEAQ (reference sequence). J was trimmed by 0 bases and V by 5 bases; bases with no gene match: 8. This CDR3 contains 16 residues. CDR3 residues: CASSVYRGEDQETQYF. The CDR3 DNA sequence: TGTGCCAGCAGCGTATACAGGGGGGAGGACCAAGAGACCCAGTACTTC.

The V call is TRBV27, the J call TRBJ2-7; 9 positions match TRBD1. The CDR3 covers 14 residues. V dropped 3 bases and J dropped 2; count of bases not matched to a gene: 2. Germline V CDR1 and CDR2: MNHEY, SMNVEV (reference sequence). The CDR3 DNA reads as TGTGCCAGCAGTTTTGGGGACAGGGCCTACGAGCAGTACTTC. Its translation: CASSFGDRAYEQYF.

Comments on this clone: Other DNA sequences in the sample encode the same CDR3. The rearrangement links TRBV30 to TRBJ1-1; 9 bases are shared with TRBD1. Germline V gene lookup returns CDR1 GTSNPN and CDR2 SVGIG (reference sequence). The CDR3 consists of 13 residues. With V trimmed by 1 base and J by 4 bases, 1 base remained unmatched. CDR3 in DNA: TGTGCCTGGAGTGGACAGGGGGGCACTGAAGCTTTCTTT. Translating it yields CAWSGQGGTEAFF.

This chain connects TRBV29-1 to TRBJ1-2; TRBD1 matches at 9 bases. Germline lookup yields CDR1 SQVTM and CDR2 ANQGSEA. V gave up 6 bases and J gave up 4 bases; unmatched junction bases: 9. The CDR3 contains 14 residues. This CDR3 reads CSVDKQGAFYGYTF. The CDR3 region has the DNA TGCAGCGTGGATAAACAGGGGGCTTTCTATGGCTACACCTTC.

This chain links TRBV5-6 with TRBJ1-1; 8 bases map to TRBD1. Trimming removed 5 bases from V and 4 bases from J; junction bases left unmatched: 7. The CDR3 length is 14 residues. The germline gives CDR1 SGHDT, CDR2 YYEEEE. As DNA, the CDR3 is TGTGCCAGCAGGGACAGGGATGGTACCACTGAAGCTTTCTTT. Its translation is CASRDRDGTTEAFF.

CDR3 amino acids: CASKLGGPTNEKLFF. The DNA for the CDR3 is TGTGCCAGCAAATTAGGGGGCCCAACTAATGAAAAACTGTTTTTT. This sequence joins TRBV2 and TRBJ1-4, with 7 nucleotides matching TRBD1. The germline V gene has CDR1 SNHLY and CDR2 FYNNEI. The CDR3 sequence is 15 residues long. The J segment lost 0 bases and the V segment lost 7 bases, leaving 5 bases of the junction unmatched.

V is TRBV4-1 and J is TRBJ2-7; TRBD2 matches 9 bases. CDR1 is MGHRA and CDR2 is YSYEKL in the germline V gene. V dropped 1 base and J dropped 1; count of bases not matched to a gene: 8. The CDR3 has 17 residues. This CDR3 reads CASSQATAGGLSYEQYF. The CDR3 nucleotides are TGCGCCAGCAGCCAAGCCACAGCGGGGGGCCTTTCCTACGAGCAGTACTTC.

This clone occurred a few times. The chain carries TRBV30 and TRBJ1-6; D ambiguous. V was trimmed by 0 bases and J by 0 bases, leaving 6 bases between them. The CDR3 length is 15 residues. Per germline, CDR1 GTSNPN and CDR2 SVGIG (reference sequence). As DNA, the CDR3 is TGTGCCTGGAGTGTGCGGAGCTCCTATAATTCACCCCTCCACTTT. As protein: CAWSVRSSYNSPLHF. The full variable domain, in which reference TRBV30 and TRBJ1-6 provide the parts outside the CDR3, is SQTIHQWPATLVQPVGSPLSLECTVEGTSNPNLYWYRQAAGRGLQLLFYSVGIGQISSEVPQNLSASRPQDRQFILSSKKLLLSDSGFYLCAWSVRSSYNSPLHFGNGTRLTVT.

The count of this clone is one. The rearrangement uses TRBV2 and TRBJ1-5; 7 nucleotides align to TRBD1. V lost 6 bases and J lost 0; bases outside the gene matches: 8. Per the germline V gene, CDR1 is SNHLY and CDR2 is FYNNEI. CDR3 length equals 16 residues. For the CDR3, the DNA is TGTGCCAGCAGCAGACAGGGAAAGTATAGCAATCAGCCCCAGCATTTT. Its protein product is CASSRQGKYSNQPQHF.

This chain uses TRBV12-3 or TRBV12-4 with TRBJ1-1; D is undetermined. The length of the CDR3 is 12 residues. Trimming shortened V by 6 bases and J by 8 bases, and 13 bases separated the two germline ends. DNA for the CDR3: TGTGCCAGCAGCCCGACGGGATCAGAAGCTTTCTTT. This encodes CASSPTGSEAFF.

The chain carries TRBV6-1 and TRBJ2-3, with D unresolved. Germline-derived CDR1 and CDR2 are MNHNS and SASEGT. Between the trimmed V and J ends, which lost 6 bases and 6 bases, there was a span of 19 bases. This CDR3 region has 15 residues. The CDR3 DNA is TGTGCCAGCAGAGCCTATTACGAACTTCGGGATACGCAGTATTTT. Protein product: CASRAYYELRDTQYF.

J is TRBJ1-5 and V is TRBV27; tentatively, D is TRBD1 (5 bases). The CDR3 has 12 residues. Trimming took 4 bases from V and 7 from J, leaving 8 bases between them. The germline CDR1 and CDR2 sequences are MNHEY and SMNVEV (reference sequence). CDR3 coding DNA: TGTGCCAGCAGTTCAACAGGACAGCCCCAGCATTTT. It codes for CASSSTGQPQHF.

This chain joins TRBV18 and TRBJ2-3, with 9 positions matching TRBD2. Per the germline V gene, CDR1 is KGHSH and CDR2 is LQKENI. The CDR3 has 15 residues. V shed 6 bases, J shed 6 bases, and the junction held 10 bases outside the gene matches. The CDR3 is CASSTTSGPQDTQYF. The CDR3 coding sequence is TGTGCCAGCTCCACTACTAGCGGGCCGCAGGATACGCAGTATTTT.

The V call is TRBV6-5, the J call TRBJ2-1; 7 bases agree with TRBD2. The CDR3 runs 15 residues. The germline CDR1 and CDR2 sequences are MNHEY and SVGAGI. V was clipped by 2 bases and J by 2 bases; unmatched bases: 3. In DNA, the CDR3 is TGTGCCAGCAGTTACGAGGCGGGAGCCTACAATGAGCAGTTCTTC. It encodes CASSYEAGAYNEQFF.